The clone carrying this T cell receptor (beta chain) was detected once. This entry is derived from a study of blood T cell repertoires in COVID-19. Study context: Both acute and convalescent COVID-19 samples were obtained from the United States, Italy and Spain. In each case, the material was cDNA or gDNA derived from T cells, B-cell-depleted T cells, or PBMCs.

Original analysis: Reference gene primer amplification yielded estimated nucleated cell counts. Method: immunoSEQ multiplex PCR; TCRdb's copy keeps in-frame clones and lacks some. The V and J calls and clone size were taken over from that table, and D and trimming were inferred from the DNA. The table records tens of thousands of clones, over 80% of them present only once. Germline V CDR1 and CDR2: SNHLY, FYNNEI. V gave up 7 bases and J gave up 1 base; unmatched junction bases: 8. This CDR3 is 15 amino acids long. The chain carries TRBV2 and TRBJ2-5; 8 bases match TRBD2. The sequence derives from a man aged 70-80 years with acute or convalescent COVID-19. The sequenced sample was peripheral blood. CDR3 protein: CASIGGAGGQETQYF. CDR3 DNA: TGTGCCAGCATTGGGGGCGCGGGGGGCCAAGAGACCCAGTACTTC.